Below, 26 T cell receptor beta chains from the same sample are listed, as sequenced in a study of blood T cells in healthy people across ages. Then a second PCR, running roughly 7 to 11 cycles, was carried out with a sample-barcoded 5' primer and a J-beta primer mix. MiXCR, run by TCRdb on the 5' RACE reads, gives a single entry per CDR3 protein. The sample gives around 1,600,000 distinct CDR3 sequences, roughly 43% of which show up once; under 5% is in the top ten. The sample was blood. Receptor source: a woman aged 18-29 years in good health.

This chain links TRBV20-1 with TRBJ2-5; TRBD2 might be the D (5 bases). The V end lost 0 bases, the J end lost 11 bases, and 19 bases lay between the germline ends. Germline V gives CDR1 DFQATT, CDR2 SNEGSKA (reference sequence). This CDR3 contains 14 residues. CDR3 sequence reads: CSARDGRGSEEQYF. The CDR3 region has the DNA TGCAGTGCTAGAGATGGACGAGGGAGTGAGGAGCAGTACTTC.

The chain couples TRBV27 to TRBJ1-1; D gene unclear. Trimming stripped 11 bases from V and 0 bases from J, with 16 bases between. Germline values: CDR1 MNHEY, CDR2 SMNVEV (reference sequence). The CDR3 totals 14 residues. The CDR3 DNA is TGTGCCTCACAGAGCCCTTTTATGAACACTGAAGCTTTCTTT. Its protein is CASQSPFMNTEAFF.

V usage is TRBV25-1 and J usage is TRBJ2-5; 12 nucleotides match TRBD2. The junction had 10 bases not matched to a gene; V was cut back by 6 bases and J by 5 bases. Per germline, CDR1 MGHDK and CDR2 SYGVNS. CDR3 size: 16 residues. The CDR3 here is CASSSRLAGDPETQYF. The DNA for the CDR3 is TGTGCCAGCAGCTCAAGACTAGCGGGGGATCCGGAGACCCAGTACTTC. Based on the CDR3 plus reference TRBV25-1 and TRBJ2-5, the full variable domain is EADIYQTPRYLVIGTGKKITLECSQTMGHDKMYWYQQDPGMELHLIHYSYGVNSTEKGDLSSESTVSRIRTEHFPLTLESARPSHTSQYLCASSSRLAGDPETQYFGPGTRLLVL.

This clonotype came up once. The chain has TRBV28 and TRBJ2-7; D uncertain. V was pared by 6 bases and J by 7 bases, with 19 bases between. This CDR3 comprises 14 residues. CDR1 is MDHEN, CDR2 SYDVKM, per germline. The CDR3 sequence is CASSRYGDNNEQYF. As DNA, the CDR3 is TGTGCCAGCAGCCGATATGGGGATAACAATGAGCAGTACTTC.

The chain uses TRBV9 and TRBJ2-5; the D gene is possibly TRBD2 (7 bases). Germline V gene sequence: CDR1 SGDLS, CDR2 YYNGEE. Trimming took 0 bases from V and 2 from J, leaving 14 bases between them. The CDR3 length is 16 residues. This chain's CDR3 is CASSVGGGGLQETQYF. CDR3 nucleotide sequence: TGTGCCAGCAGCGTAGGAGGCGGGGGCCTTCAAGAGACCCAGTACTTC.

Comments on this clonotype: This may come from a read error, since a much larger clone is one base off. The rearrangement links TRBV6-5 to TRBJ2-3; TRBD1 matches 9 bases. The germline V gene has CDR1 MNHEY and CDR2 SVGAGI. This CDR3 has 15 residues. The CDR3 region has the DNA TGTGCCAGCAGTTCCCTGGACAGGGGCACAAATACGCAGTATTTT. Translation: CASSSLDRGTNTQYF.

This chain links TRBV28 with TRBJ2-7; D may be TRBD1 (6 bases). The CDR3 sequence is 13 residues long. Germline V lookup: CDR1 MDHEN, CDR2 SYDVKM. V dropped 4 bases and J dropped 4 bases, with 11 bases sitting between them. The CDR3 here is CASSSPGVYEQYF. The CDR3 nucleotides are TGTGCCAGCAGTTCACCAGGGGTTTACGAGCAGTACTTC.

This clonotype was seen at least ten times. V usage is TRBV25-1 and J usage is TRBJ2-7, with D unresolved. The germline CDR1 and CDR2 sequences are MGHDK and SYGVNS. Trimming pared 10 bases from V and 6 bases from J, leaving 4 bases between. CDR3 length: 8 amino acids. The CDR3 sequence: CATSEQYF. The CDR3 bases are TGTGCCACAAGCGAGCAGTACTTC.

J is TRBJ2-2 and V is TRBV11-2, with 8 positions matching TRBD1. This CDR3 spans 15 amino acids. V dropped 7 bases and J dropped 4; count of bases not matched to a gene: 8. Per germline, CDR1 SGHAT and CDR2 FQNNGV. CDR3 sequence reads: CASNPGQGGTGELFF. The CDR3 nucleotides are TGTGCCAGCAACCCTGGACAGGGTGGCACCGGGGAGCTGTTTTTT.

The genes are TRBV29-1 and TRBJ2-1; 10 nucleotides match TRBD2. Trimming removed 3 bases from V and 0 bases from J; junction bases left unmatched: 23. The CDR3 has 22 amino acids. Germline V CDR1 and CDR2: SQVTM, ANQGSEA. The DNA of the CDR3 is TGCAGCGTTGATGGGGGGGACGAGAGAGATCTAGCGGGGGACTTCTCCTACAATGAGCAGTTCTTC. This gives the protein CSVDGGDERDLAGDFSYNEQFF.

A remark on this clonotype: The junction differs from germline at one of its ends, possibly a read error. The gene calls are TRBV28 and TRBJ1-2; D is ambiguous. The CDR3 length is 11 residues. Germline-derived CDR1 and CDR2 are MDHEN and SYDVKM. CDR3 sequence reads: CAGSLNYGYTF. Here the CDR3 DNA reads TGTGCCGGCAGTCTTAACTATGGCTACACCTTC.

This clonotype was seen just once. The CDR3 protein is CAGGTSNEQFF. DNA for the CDR3: TGTGCCGGCGGGACCTCCAATGAGCAGTTCTTC. The rearrangement uses TRBV6-1 and TRBJ2-1; D may be TRBD2 (6 bases). Germline V gene data show CDR1 as MNHNS and CDR2 as SASEGT. V was pared by 11 bases and J by 6 bases, with 11 bases between. The CDR3 has 11 amino acids.

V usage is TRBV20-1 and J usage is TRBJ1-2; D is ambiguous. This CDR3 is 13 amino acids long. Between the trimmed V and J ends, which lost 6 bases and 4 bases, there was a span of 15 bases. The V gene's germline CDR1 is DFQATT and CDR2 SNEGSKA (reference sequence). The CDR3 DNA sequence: TGCAGTGCGAGACCCGGACCCAGCTATGGCTACACCTTC. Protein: CSARPGPSYGYTF.

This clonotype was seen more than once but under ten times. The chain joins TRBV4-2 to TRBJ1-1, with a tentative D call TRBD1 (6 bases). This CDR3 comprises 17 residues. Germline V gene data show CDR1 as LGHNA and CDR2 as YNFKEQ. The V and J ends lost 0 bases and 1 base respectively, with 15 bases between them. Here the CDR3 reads CASSQDRRTEKNTEAFF. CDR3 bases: TGTGCCAGCAGCCAAGATCGGAGGACAGAGAAGAACACTGAAGCTTTCTTT.

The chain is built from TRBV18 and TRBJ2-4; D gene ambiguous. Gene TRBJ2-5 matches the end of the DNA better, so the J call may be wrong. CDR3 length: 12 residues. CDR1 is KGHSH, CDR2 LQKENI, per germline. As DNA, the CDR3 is TGTGCCAGCCCACTAAACGCAGAGACCCAGTACTTC. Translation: CASPLNAETQYF.

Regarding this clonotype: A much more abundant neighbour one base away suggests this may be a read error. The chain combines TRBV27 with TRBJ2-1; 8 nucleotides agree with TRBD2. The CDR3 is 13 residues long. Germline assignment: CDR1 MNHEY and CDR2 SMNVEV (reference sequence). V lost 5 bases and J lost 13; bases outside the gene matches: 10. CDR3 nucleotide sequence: TGTGCCAGCAGTCCGACTAGCGAGGAGACCCAGTTCTTC. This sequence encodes CASSPTSEETQFF.

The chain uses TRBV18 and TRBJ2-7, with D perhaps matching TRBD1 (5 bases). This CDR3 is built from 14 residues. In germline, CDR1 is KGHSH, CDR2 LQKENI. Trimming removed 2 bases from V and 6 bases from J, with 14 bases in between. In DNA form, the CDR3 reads TGTGCCAGCTCACCAGGGCAGGGTCTCGGCGAGCAGTACTTC. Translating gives CASSPGQGLGEQYF.

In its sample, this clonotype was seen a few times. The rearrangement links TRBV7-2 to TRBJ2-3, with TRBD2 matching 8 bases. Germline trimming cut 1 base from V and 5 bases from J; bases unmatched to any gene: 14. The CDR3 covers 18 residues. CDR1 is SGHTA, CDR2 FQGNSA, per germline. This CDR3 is CASSLETSRGGRRDTQYF. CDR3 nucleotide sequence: TGTGCCAGCAGCTTAGAGACCTCCCGGGGGGGAAGGAGAGATACGCAGTATTTT.

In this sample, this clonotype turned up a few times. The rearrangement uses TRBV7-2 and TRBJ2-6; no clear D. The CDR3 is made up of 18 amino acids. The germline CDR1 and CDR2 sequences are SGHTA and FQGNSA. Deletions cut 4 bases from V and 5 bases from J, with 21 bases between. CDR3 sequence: CASSSGAIGISWANVLTF. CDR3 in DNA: TGTGCCAGCAGCTCAGGTGCGATAGGTATAAGCTGGGCCAACGTCCTGACTTTC.

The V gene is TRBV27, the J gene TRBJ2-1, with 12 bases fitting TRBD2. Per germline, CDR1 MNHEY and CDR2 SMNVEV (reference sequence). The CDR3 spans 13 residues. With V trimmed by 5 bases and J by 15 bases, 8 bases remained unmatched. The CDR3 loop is CASSHLAGGPSFF. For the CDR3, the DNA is TGTGCCAGCAGTCACCTAGCGGGAGGGCCCTCGTTCTTC.

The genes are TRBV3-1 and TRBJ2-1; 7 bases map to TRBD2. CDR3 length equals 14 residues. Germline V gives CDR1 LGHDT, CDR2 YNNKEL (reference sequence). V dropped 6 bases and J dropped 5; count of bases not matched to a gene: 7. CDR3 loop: CASRREAGHNEQFF. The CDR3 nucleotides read TGTGCCAGCAGACGAGAAGCGGGACACAATGAGCAGTTCTTC.

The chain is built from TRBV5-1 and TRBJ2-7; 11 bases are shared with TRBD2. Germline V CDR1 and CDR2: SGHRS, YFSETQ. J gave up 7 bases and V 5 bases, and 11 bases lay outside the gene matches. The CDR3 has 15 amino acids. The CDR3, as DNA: TGCGCCAGCAGATCACTAGCGGGGGCTCTGAATGAGCAGTACTTC. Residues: CASRSLAGALNEQYF.

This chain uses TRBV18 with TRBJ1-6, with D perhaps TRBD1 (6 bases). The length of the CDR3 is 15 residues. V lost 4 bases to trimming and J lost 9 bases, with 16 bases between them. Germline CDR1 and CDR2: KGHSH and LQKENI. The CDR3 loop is CASSLDRTQSSPLHF. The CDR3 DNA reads TGTGCCAGCTCACTAGACAGGACCCAAAGTTCACCCCTCCACTTT.

CDR3 in amino acids: CASSLAATNTGELFF. For the CDR3, the DNA is TGCGCCAGCAGCTTGGCAGCAACGAACACCGGGGAGCTGTTTTTT. The V and J genes are TRBV5-1 and TRBJ2-2; D is undetermined. V lost 0 bases and J lost 0, with 6 bases in between. In germline, CDR1 is SGHRS, CDR2 YFSETQ. This CDR3 has 15 amino acids.

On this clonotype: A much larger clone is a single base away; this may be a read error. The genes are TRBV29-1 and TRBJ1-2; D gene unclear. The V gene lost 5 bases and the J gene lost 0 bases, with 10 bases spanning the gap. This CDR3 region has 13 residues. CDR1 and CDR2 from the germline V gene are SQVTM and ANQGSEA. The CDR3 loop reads CSVFVVSNYGYTF. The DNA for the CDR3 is TGCAGCGTTTTTGTGGTTTCTAACTATGGCTACACCTTC.

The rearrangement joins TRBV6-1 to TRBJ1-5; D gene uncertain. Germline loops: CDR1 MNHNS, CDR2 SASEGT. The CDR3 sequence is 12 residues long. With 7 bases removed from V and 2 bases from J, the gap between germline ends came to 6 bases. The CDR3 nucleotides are TGTGCCAGCAACAACGGCAATCAGCCCCAGCATTTT. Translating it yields CASNNGNQPQHF.